The present T cell receptor (beta chain) was sequenced within a study of shared T cell receptors in the human thymus. Profiled with immunoSEQ multiplex PCR; TCRdb holds only in-frame clones, not every one. The sample includes hundreds of thousands of clones, around 87% of them seen just once. CDR1 is LNHNV, CDR2 YYDKDF, per germline (reference sequence). This CDR3 comprises 19 residues. After removal of 2 bases from V and 7 bases from J, the junction contained 17 bases not matched to a gene. Another study also made use of these data, one on human thymus T cells. That work states: Obtained as resections during corrective heart surgery, the thymus tissue was then studied. Thymic and blood repertoires appeared to display a bias in their usage of V and J genes.

Sequencing was done on a sample of thymocytes. V is TRBV15 and J is TRBJ2-2, with 9 positions matching TRBD1. The clonotype originates from a boy under two years old with a congenital heart defect. CDR3 sequence reads: CATSRWDRVGLAGIGELFF. In nucleotides, the CDR3 is TGTGCCACCAGCAGATGGGACAGGGTTGGCTTAGCGGGCATCGGGGAGCTGTTTTTT.